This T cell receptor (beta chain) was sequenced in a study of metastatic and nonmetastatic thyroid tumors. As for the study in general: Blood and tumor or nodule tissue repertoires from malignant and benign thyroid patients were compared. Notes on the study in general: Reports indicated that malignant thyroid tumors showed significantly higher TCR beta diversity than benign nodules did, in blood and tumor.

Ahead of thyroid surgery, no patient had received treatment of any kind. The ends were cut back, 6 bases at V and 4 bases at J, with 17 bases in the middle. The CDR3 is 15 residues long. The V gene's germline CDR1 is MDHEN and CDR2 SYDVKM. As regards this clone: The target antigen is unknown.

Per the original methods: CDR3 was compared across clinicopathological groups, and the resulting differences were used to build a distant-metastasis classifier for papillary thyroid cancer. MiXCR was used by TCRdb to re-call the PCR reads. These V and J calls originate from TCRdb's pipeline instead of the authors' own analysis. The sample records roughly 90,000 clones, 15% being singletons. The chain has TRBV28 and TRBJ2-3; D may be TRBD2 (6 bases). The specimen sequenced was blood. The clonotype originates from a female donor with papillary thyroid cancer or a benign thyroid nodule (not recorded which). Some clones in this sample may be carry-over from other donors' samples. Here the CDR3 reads CASSLTSGESDTQYF. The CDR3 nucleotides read TGTGCCAGCAGCTTAACCTCGGGAGAGTCAGATACGCAGTATTTT.